A single sample is the source of the 32 T cell receptor beta chains below, sequenced in a study of T cells in localized non-small cell lung cancer. Only in-frame clones appear in the TCRdb table, and some are missing; sequencing was by immunoSEQ multiplex PCR. The sample has about 1,400 clones; under 25% are singletons. The material sequenced was lung tumor tissue, taken before any cancer treatment. These receptors all come from a female donor older than 55 with stage II squamous cell lung carcinoma.

This sequence joins TRBV28 and TRBJ2-3, with 13 bases matching TRBD2. CDR1 and CDR2 (germline): MDHEN, SYDVKM. This CDR3 spans 16 amino acids. The J segment lost 6 bases and the V segment lost 4 bases, leaving 7 bases of the junction unmatched. The CDR3 is CASSSRLAGGGDTQYF. DNA for the CDR3: TGTGCCAGCAGTTCCAGACTAGCGGGGGGCGGGGATACGCAGTATTTT.

V and J are TRBV9 and TRBJ1-2, with D possibly TRBD1 on 6 matching bases. V was pared by 1 base and J by 7 bases, with 17 bases between. The CDR3 is 15 amino acids. CDR1 SGDLS and CDR2 YYNGEE come from the germline V gene. The CDR3 bases are TGTGCCAGCAGCGTATATAGGGGGTCGGTCGGTGGCTACACCTTC. This encodes CASSVYRGSVGGYTF.

This chain links TRBV6-8 with TRBJ1-2; TRBD1 matches at 8 bases. Germline loops: CDR1 MNHGY, CDR2 SAAAGT. CDR3 size: 15 residues. Trimming removed 1 base from V and 6 bases from J; junction bases left unmatched: 7. CDR3 region: CASSYYRGQANGYTF. CDR3 nucleotides: TGTGCCAGCAGTTACTACCGGGGACAGGCGAATGGCTACACCTTC.

The chain is built from TRBV30 and TRBJ1-5, with D maybe TRBD1 (5 bases). Germline V lookup: CDR1 GTSNPN, CDR2 SVGIG (reference sequence). Trimming cost V 3 bases and J 4 bases, with 10 bases left between them. The CDR3 loop spans 13 amino acids. Here the CDR3 reads CAWSRALNQPQHF. The CDR3 coding sequence is TGTGCCTGGAGCAGGGCGTTGAATCAGCCCCAGCATTTT.

This clone qualifies as medium-sized. The chain couples TRBV11-3 to TRBJ2-5; 9 bases match TRBD2. Germline CDR1 reads SGHNT; CDR2 reads YENEEA. The length of the CDR3 is 17 residues. Trimming removed 3 bases from V and 7 bases from J; junction bases left unmatched: 15. The CDR3 reads CASSLSLASGVMGTQYF. As DNA, the CDR3 is TGTGCCAGCAGCTTGAGTCTGGCTAGCGGGGTTATGGGGACCCAGTACTTC.

V gene TRBV6-8 combines with J gene TRBJ1-5; the match to TRBD1 covers 7 bases. Germline values: CDR1 MNHGY, CDR2 SAAAGT. The CDR3 covers 14 residues. V lost 8 bases, J lost 9 bases, and 13 bases stayed unmatched. The CDR3 bases are TGTGCCAGCCGTGAGGACAGGTATGGGTGGCCCCAGCATTTT. It is translated as CASREDRYGWPQHF.

V and J are TRBV15 and TRBJ2-3; perhaps TRBD1 as D (6 bases). Between the trimmed V and J ends, which lost 3 bases and 1 base, there was a span of 14 bases. The CDR3 has 16 amino acids. Germline V lookup: CDR1 LNHNV, CDR2 YYDKDF (reference sequence). The CDR3 loop is CATSRGQGIRTDTQYF. In DNA, the CDR3 is TGTGCCACCAGCAGGGGGCAGGGGATTCGCACAGATACGCAGTATTTT.

This clone turned up a few times. The chain carries TRBV6-7 and TRBJ1-1; no clear D. TRBV6-7 is annotated as an ORF whose role is uncertain. Trimming removed 11 bases at V and 7 bases at J, with 14 bases between. The CDR3 contains 11 residues. Here the CDR3 DNA reads TGTGCCCACGCGACGGAGCTTGAAGCTTTCTTT. Translated: CAHATELEAFF.

The V and J genes are TRBV9 and TRBJ2-5; TRBD1 might be the D (5 bases). Trimming cost V 0 bases and J 1 base, with 10 bases left between them. CDR1 and CDR2 from the germline V gene are SGDLS and YYNGEE. The length of the CDR3 is 15 residues. This CDR3 is CASSVVLGPQETQYF. The CDR3 DNA reads TGTGCCAGCAGCGTAGTTCTGGGGCCCCAAGAGACCCAGTACTTC. The full variable domain, its missing parts supplied by reference TRBV9 and TRBJ2-5, is DSGVTQTPKHLITATGQRVTLRCSPRSGDLSVYWYQQSLDQGLQFLIQYYNGEERAKGNILERFSAQQFPDLHSELNLSSLELGDSALYFCASSVVLGPQETQYFGPGTRLLVL.

This clone has only a few counts. This sequence joins TRBV29-1 and TRBJ1-1, with TRBD1 as a possible D gene (5 bases). V lost 3 bases to trimming and J lost 4 bases, with 15 bases between them. Germline values: CDR1 SQVTM, CDR2 ANQGSEA. The CDR3 totals 14 residues. Written as DNA, the CDR3 is TGCAGCGTTGAGGGGCGGGCAGCCAGCACTGAAGCTTTCTTT. This encodes CSVEGRAASTEAFF.

This clone was recorded a few times. The chain recombines TRBV11-3 with TRBJ2-7, with 9 bases identical to TRBD2. Germline V CDR1 and CDR2: SGHNT, YENEEA. The CDR3 spans 15 residues. V was pared by 3 bases and J by 0 bases, with 3 bases of the junction left unmatched. The CDR3 reads CASSLASGASYEQYV. CDR3 DNA sequence: TGTGCCAGCAGCTTGGCTAGCGGGGCCTCCTACGAGCAGTACGTC.

The chain links TRBV28 to TRBJ2-1, with 11 positions matching TRBD2. The V and J ends lost 7 bases and 8 bases, in that order; junction bases with no gene match: 16. This CDR3 has 17 residues. Germline V CDR1 and CDR2: MDHEN, SYDVKM. The CDR3 nucleotides are TGTGCCAGCACCTCTTACCCCCTAGCGGGGGGCCTCCATGAGCAGTTCTTC. Protein: CASTSYPLAGGLHEQFF.

The genes are TRBV19 and TRBJ2-3; tentatively, D is TRBD2 (5 bases). The V gene lost 6 bases and the J gene lost 3 bases, with 13 bases spanning the gap. The CDR3 runs to 14 residues. The germline V gene encodes CDR1 LNHDA and CDR2 SQIVND (reference sequence). The DNA for the CDR3 is TGTGCCAGTAGAGCCGCGGTAGCGACAGATACGCAGTATTTT. It yields the protein CASRAAVATDTQYF.

This clone was observed a few times. The rearrangement links TRBV11-3 to TRBJ1-2, with 7 bases fitting TRBD1. This CDR3 spans 14 amino acids. CDR1 SGHNT and CDR2 YENEEA come from the germline V gene. The ends lost 5 bases at V and 2 bases at J; junction bases unmatched: 5. Written as DNA, the CDR3 is TGTGCCAGCAGCCTAACACAGGGGAACTATGGCTACACCTTC. Its protein is CASSLTQGNYGYTF.

By its share, this clone is medium-sized (0.01 to 0.1%). The V gene is TRBV12-2, the J gene TRBJ2-1; TRBD2 is the table's D call and was not checked against the DNA. TRBV12-2 is listed as a pseudogene. The CDR3 runs 14 residues. The CDR3 spells CATPGGTSGNEQFF. As DNA, the CDR3 is TGTGCCACCCCGGGCGGGACTAGCGGCAATGAGCAGTTCTTC.

This chain joins TRBV6-8 and TRBJ1-2; TRBD1 matches 7 bases. Germline V gene data show CDR1 as MNHGY and CDR2 as SAAAGT. The CDR3 spans 17 residues. The junction had 17 bases not matched to a gene; V was cut back by 6 bases and J by 4 bases. CDR3: CASSPLPPGQQLYGYTF. The CDR3 coding sequence is TGTGCCAGCAGCCCCCTTCCTCCGGGACAGCAACTCTATGGCTACACCTTC.

The CDR3: CASSLWGNTGELFF. CDR3 in DNA: TGTGCCAGCAGCTTGTGGGGGAACACCGGGGAGCTGTTTTTT. The gene calls are TRBV11-1 and TRBJ2-2; D is unclear. Germline V gene sequence: CDR1 SGHAT, CDR2 FQDESV (reference sequence). V lost 3 bases, J lost 1 base, and 6 bases lay in between. The CDR3 loop spans 14 amino acids.

This rearrangement joins TRBV18 to TRBJ2-7; D ambiguous. The V end lost 4 bases, the J end lost 4 bases, and 8 bases lay between the germline ends. The CDR3 runs 12 residues. CDR1 is KGHSH, CDR2 LQKENI, per germline. For the CDR3, the DNA is TGTGCCAGCTCACTCTCAGAGTACGAGCAGTACTTC. Translation: CASSLSEYEQYF.

The chain has TRBV29-1 and TRBJ2-1; the match to TRBD1 covers 7 bases. The CDR3 sequence is 14 residues long. Germline values: CDR1 SQVTM, CDR2 ANQGSEA. V shed 5 bases and J 4 bases; nucleotides not matched to a gene: 8. CDR3 sequence reads: CSVMDRSKYNEQFF. In nucleotides, the CDR3 is TGCAGCGTTATGGACAGGAGTAAATACAATGAGCAGTTCTTC.

Note on this clone: At one boundary the junction diverges from the germline segment, which might be a read error. V gene TRBV9 combines with J gene TRBJ2-5, with D possibly called TRBD1 or TRBD2 (5 bases each). Germline V gene sequence: CDR1 SGDLS, CDR2 YYNGEE. The CDR3 is made up of 12 amino acids. The CDR3 coding sequence is TGTGCCAGCAGTTTTAGAGGGGAGAGCCAGTACTTC. Amino acids: CASSFRGESQYF.

The V and J genes are TRBV19 and TRBJ2-3; D unresolved. Germline loops: CDR1 LNHDA, CDR2 SQIVND (reference sequence). Trimming shortened V by 1 base and J by 2 bases, and 7 bases separated the two germline ends. The CDR3 runs to 14 residues. CDR3 loop: CASSIGSSTDTQYF. The CDR3 DNA is TGTGCCAGTAGTATAGGGAGCTCCACAGATACGCAGTATTTT. Looking up the rest from reference TRBV19 and TRBJ2-3 gives the full variable domain: DGGITQSPKYLFRKEGQNVTLSCEQNLNHDAMYWYRQDPGQGLRLIYYSQIVNDFQKGDIAEGYSVSREKKESFPLTVTSAQKNPTAFYLCASSIGSSTDTQYFGPGTRLTVL.

This clone was seen a few times. This rearrangement joins TRBV6-8 to TRBJ1-5; a possible D gene is TRBD1 (6 bases). CDR1 is MNHGY and CDR2 is SAAAGT in the germline V gene. CDR3 size: 14 residues. Trimming shortened V by 6 bases and J by 1 base, and 10 bases separated the two germline ends. DNA for the CDR3: TGTGCCAGCAGCCCCGGACAGAGCAATCAGCCCCAGCATTTT. This translates into CASSPGQSNQPQHF.

The chain combines TRBV9 with TRBJ1-4; D not certain. Trimming stripped 3 bases from V and 6 bases from J, with 9 bases between. Germline V gives CDR1 SGDLS, CDR2 YYNGEE. CDR3 length: 13 residues. The CDR3 reads CASSAPPDEKLFF. Written as DNA, the CDR3 is TGTGCCAGCAGCGCCCCCCCAGATGAAAAACTGTTTTTT. Drawing the rest from reference TRBV9 and TRBJ1-4, the complete variable domain is DSGVTQTPKHLITATGQRVTLRCSPRSGDLSVYWYQQSLDQGLQFLIQYYNGEERAKGNILERFSAQQFPDLHSELNLSSLELGDSALYFCASSAPPDEKLFFGSGTQLSVL.

This clone was seen a few times. The rearrangement joins TRBV28 to TRBJ2-1, with 9 bases identical to TRBD2. CDR3 length: 15 amino acids. Germline assignment: CDR1 MDHEN and CDR2 SYDVKM. Trimming at V came to 2 bases and at J to 6 bases, leaving 5 bases not matched to a gene. This chain's CDR3 is CASSLVLAGFNEQFF. CDR3 DNA sequence: TGTGCCAGCAGTTTAGTCCTAGCGGGGTTCAATGAGCAGTTCTTC.

This clone was counted a few times. The V and J genes are TRBV6-8 and TRBJ1-1; 7 bases match TRBD1. Per the germline V gene, CDR1 is MNHGY and CDR2 is SAAAGT. The CDR3 is 12 residues long. Losses at the gene ends were 10 bases for V and 4 bases for J; bases not matched to a gene: 6. CDR3 sequence reads: CATHQGGTEAFF. The CDR3 DNA reads as TGTGCCACCCATCAGGGGGGCACTGAAGCTTTCTTT.

This clone is labeled medium-sized. The CDR3 DNA follows: TGTGCCAGCAGCACGACAGGGGCTCCAGCAGATACGCAGTATTTT. It yields the protein CASSTTGAPADTQYF. The rearrangement links TRBV11-3 to TRBJ2-3, with 8 nucleotides matching TRBD1. Trimming cost V 5 bases and J 4 bases; bases outside gene matches: 8. This CDR3 is 15 amino acids long. CDR1 and CDR2 (germline): SGHNT, YENEEA. The whole variable domain, filled in from reference TRBV11-3 and TRBJ2-3, reads EAGVVQSPRYKIIEKKQPVAFWCNPISGHNTLYWYLQNLGQGPELLIRYENEEAVDDSQLPKDRFSAERLKGVDSTLKIQPAELGDSAVYLCASSTTGAPADTQYFGPGTRLTVL.

This clone was counted only a few times. This chain connects TRBV15 to TRBJ2-2; TRBD1 matches at 7 bases. V lost 0 bases and J lost 4; bases outside the gene matches: 2. Germline V lookup: CDR1 LNHNV, CDR2 YYDKDF (reference sequence). The CDR3 covers 15 residues. The CDR3, as DNA: TGTGCCACCAGCAGAGACAGGGGGATCACCGGGGAGCTGTTTTTT. This codes for CATSRDRGITGELFF.

The chain uses TRBV21-1 and TRBJ2-7; TRBD2, as called in the table, went unchecked against the DNA. TRBV21-1 is listed as a pseudogene. The CDR3 sequence is 15 residues long. CDR3 coding DNA: TGTGCCAGCAGCTGGCTAGCGGGAGACTCCTACGAGCAGTACTTC. Amino acid sequence: CASSWLAGDSYEQYF.

By sample share, this clone is medium-sized. The chain has TRBV9 and TRBJ1-2, with TRBD1 identical over 11 bases. This CDR3 comprises 14 residues. CDR1 SGDLS and CDR2 YYNGEE come from the germline V gene. V shed 7 bases and J 7 bases; nucleotides not matched to a gene: 9. The CDR3 loop reads CASASDRGPFGYTF. The DNA for the CDR3 is TGTGCCAGCGCCTCGGACAGGGGGCCGTTTGGCTACACCTTC.

The table lists this clone with a few counts. The chain joins TRBV7-5 to TRBJ1-3; TRBD1, the D gene given by the table, was not confirmed from the DNA. TRBV7-5 is classified as a pseudogene. The CDR3 totals 15 residues. In nucleotides, the CDR3 is TGTGCCAGCAGCTTGGCATGGTATTCTGGAAACACCATATATTTT. Amino acid sequence: CASSLAWYSGNTIYF.

This clone appeared a few times. This chain connects TRBV9 to TRBJ2-1; the D gene is possibly TRBD2 (7 bases). This CDR3 spans 16 amino acids. Germline V CDR1 and CDR2: SGDLS, YYNGEE. Deletions cut 0 bases from V and 8 bases from J, with 18 bases between. The CDR3 is CASSVGLGGPQHEQFF. Written as DNA, the CDR3 is TGTGCCAGCAGCGTAGGGCTGGGGGGGCCACAACATGAGCAGTTCTTC.

This clone counts as hyperexpanded. This chain uses TRBV9 with TRBJ1-2, with 9 bases aligning to TRBD1. The germline gives CDR1 SGDLS, CDR2 YYNGEE. This CDR3 has 14 residues. V shed 3 bases and J 4 bases; nucleotides not matched to a gene: 4. The CDR3 DNA follows: TGTGCCAGCAGCGCCGGACAGGGGTTCTATGGCTACACCTTC. Amino acids: CASSAGQGFYGYTF.